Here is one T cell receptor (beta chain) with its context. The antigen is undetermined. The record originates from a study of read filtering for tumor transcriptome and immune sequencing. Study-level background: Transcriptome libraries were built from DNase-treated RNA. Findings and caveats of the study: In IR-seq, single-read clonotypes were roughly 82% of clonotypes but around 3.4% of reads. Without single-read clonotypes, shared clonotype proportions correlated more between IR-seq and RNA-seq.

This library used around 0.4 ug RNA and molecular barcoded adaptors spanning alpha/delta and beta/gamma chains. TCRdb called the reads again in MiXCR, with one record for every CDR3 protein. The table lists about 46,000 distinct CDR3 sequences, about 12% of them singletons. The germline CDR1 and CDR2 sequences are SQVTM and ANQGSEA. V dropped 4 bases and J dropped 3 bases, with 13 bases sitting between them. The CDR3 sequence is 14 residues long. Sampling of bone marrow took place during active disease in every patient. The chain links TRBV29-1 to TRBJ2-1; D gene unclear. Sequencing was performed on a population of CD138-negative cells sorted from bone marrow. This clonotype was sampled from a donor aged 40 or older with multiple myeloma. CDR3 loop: CSVVLGLRYNEQFF. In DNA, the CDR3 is TGCAGCGTTGTGTTGGGGTTGCGCTACAATGAGCAGTTCTTC.